This paragraph reports one T cell receptor beta chain. This record comes from a study of cytomegalovirus exposure and HLA in healthy donors. Study-wide context: In a later analysis, it was reported that the roughly 120 validation repertoires had been produced on the same platform as the 500 to 850 repertoires belonging to the first cohort.

TCRdb's copy holds only in-frame clones and misses some; the assay was immunoSEQ multiplex PCR. The sample contains some 340,000 clones, about 90% of which appear only once. This clonotype was sampled from a woman aged 30 to 39 in good health and CMV-seropositive. Sequencing was done on a sample of PBMCs.

CDR3 amino acids: CASNDGNDEKLFF. The CDR3 bases are TGTGCCAGCAATGACGGAAATGATGAAAAACTGTTTTTT. V is TRBV6-1 and J is TRBJ1-4; D unclear. The CDR3 has 13 amino acids. V was cut by 7 bases and J by 6 bases, with 12 bases left in between. The germline CDR1 and CDR2 sequences are MNHNS and SASEGT.